This T cell receptor (beta chain) was recorded in a study of regulatory and conventional T cells in RAG deficiency. Sequenced by immunoSEQ multiplex PCR; TCRdb stores in-frame clones only, minus some. The table includes 29,000 or so clones, roughly 96% detected once. Conventional CD4+ T cells were sorted from blood as CD25-low CD127-high cells. Deletions cut 5 bases from V and 9 bases from J, with 11 bases between. Germline lookup yields CDR1 SGHTA and CDR2 FQGNSA. The CDR3 runs to 13 residues. The same data also contributed to another study, on regulatory T cells. That paper adds: The PCR used 52 TRBV and 13 TRBJ primers.

The chain has TRBV7-2 and TRBJ1-6; tentative D call: TRBD1 (6 bases). The sequence derives from a human donor in good health. Material: CD25- CD4+ T cells sorted from blood. CDR3 residues: CASSLTQGSPLHF. The CDR3 coding sequence is TGTGCCAGCAGCCTAACACAGGGTTCACCCCTCCACTTT.